Listed here are 11 T cell receptor beta chains from one sample, sequenced in a study of vaccination effects on CD4 cells after COVID-19. Investigators separated out CD4+ T cells once around 11 days of culture had passed. As their vaccination, participants received two doses of either BNT162b2 or mRNA-1273. These receptors have no known antigen. The repertoire was sequenced with immunoSEQ multiplex PCR; TCRdb's copy has only in-frame clones and lacks some. The table lists 65,000 to 90,000 clones, around 69% of them singletons. Sequences were derived from CD4+ T cells from PBMCs cultured without peptide, sampled after COVID-19 vaccination. These receptors were obtained from a human donor who received a COVID-19 vaccine.

V is TRBV7-2 and J is TRBJ1-1; D remains unclear. CDR1 SGHTA and CDR2 FQGNSA come from the germline V gene. The CDR3 runs 13 residues. Deletions cut 1 base from V and 1 base from J, with 4 bases between. CDR3 nucleotides: TGTGCCAGCAGCTTAGTAGAGAACACTGAAGCTTTCTTT. Translating it yields CASSLVENTEAFF.

This sequence joins TRBV6-2 or TRBV6-3 and TRBJ1-3; no clear D. Germline-derived CDR1 and CDR2 are MNHEY and SVGEGT. V dropped 1 base and J dropped 3 bases, with 13 bases sitting between them. The CDR3 contains 16 residues. The CDR3 DNA follows: TGTGCCAGCAGTTACTTTGTCGGATCGAATGGAAACACCATATATTTT. Translated, it gives CASSYFVGSNGNTIYF.

This clone was detected only a few times. The chain has TRBV30 and TRBJ2-1, with D maybe TRBD1 (5 bases). The CDR3 sequence is 13 residues long. The germline V gene encodes CDR1 GTSNPN and CDR2 SVGIG (reference sequence). V dropped 2 bases and J dropped 6 bases, with 11 bases sitting between them. The CDR3 region has the DNA TGTGCCTGGAGTCCAGGGAACGGCAATGAGCAGTTCTTC. It is translated as CAWSPGNGNEQFF.

The CDR3 protein is CASSAAGVRLLGYTF. The CDR3 nucleotides are TGTGCCAGCAGTGCAGCCGGGGTACGATTGTTAGGCTACACCTTC. The chain recombines TRBV28 with TRBJ1-2; D is undetermined. The V gene lost 5 bases and the J gene lost 8 bases, with 21 bases spanning the gap. CDR1 is MDHEN, CDR2 SYDVKM, per germline. The CDR3 is 15 residues long.

The DNA of the CDR3 is TGTGCCAGCAGCTCCGGGACAGGAAGAGAGCAGTACGTC. This encodes CASSSGTGREQYV. This rearrangement joins TRBV7-2 to TRBJ2-7, with 8 bases identical to TRBD1. With 4 bases clipped from V and 7 bases from J, the junction kept 6 bases outside the gene matches. The CDR3 totals 13 residues. Germline lookup yields CDR1 SGHTA and CDR2 FQGNSA.

This chain links TRBV19 with TRBJ1-5; TRBD1 is a possible D gene (5 bases). The CDR3 runs to 12 residues. Deletions cut 7 bases from V and 7 bases from J, with 11 bases between. Germline V CDR1 and CDR2: LNHDA, SQIVND (reference sequence). DNA for the CDR3: TGTGCCAGTACAGGGTCAGGGCAGCCCCAGCATTTT. It codes for CASTGSGQPQHF.

This clone was counted a few times. The genes are TRBV30 and TRBJ2-3, with D possibly being TRBD1 or TRBD2 (5 bases each). This CDR3 is 13 amino acids long. CDR1 is GTSNPN, CDR2 SVGIG, per germline (reference sequence). Trimming removed 2 bases at V and 0 bases at J, with 6 bases between. The CDR3 spells CAWSRDSTDTQYF. The DNA for the CDR3 is TGTGCCTGGAGTCGGGACAGCACAGATACGCAGTATTTT.

This chain links TRBV6-5 with TRBJ2-3; 9 nucleotides align to TRBD2. The CDR3 has 15 amino acids. Germline CDR1 and CDR2: MNHEY and SVGAGI. V was clipped by 2 bases and J by 4 bases; unmatched bases: 4. The CDR3 bases are TGTGCCAGCAGTTACGTAGCGGGGGTCCCAGATACGCAGTATTTT. Encoded protein: CASSYVAGVPDTQYF.

V gene TRBV19 combines with J gene TRBJ1-6; no reliable D call. This CDR3 spans 16 amino acids. CDR1 and CDR2 from the germline V gene are LNHDA and SQIVND (reference sequence). V lost 4 bases, J lost 6 bases, and 16 bases lay in between. CDR3: CASSTPGGSFNSPLHF. The CDR3 DNA is TGTGCCAGTAGTACCCCCGGAGGCAGTTTTAATTCACCCCTCCACTTT.

The chain carries TRBV2 and TRBJ2-6; D remains unclear. V was pared by 5 bases and J by 0 bases, with 8 bases between. CDR3 length: 15 amino acids. Germline loops: CDR1 SNHLY, CDR2 FYNNEI. The chain's CDR3 is CASSSRYSGANVLTF. The CDR3 DNA sequence: TGTGCCAGCAGTTCGAGGTACTCTGGGGCCAACGTCCTGACTTTC.

The genes are TRBV7-8 and TRBJ2-5; TRBD1 agrees at 7 bases. This CDR3 is built from 14 residues. The germline gives CDR1 SGHVS, CDR2 FQNEAQ. V trimming: 5 bases; J trimming: 2 bases; junction bases outside the gene matches: 5. CDR3 DNA sequence: TGTGCCAGCAGCATAATGACAGGGCAAGAGACCCAGTACTTC. Its protein product is CASSIMTGQETQYF. Full variable domain (rest looked up from reference TRBV7-8 and TRBJ2-5): GAGVSQSPRYKVAKRGQDVALRCDPISGHVSLFWYQQALGQGPEFLTYFQNEAQLDKSGLPSDRFFAERPEGSVSTLKIQRTQQEDSAVYLCASSIMTGQETQYFGPGTRLLVL.